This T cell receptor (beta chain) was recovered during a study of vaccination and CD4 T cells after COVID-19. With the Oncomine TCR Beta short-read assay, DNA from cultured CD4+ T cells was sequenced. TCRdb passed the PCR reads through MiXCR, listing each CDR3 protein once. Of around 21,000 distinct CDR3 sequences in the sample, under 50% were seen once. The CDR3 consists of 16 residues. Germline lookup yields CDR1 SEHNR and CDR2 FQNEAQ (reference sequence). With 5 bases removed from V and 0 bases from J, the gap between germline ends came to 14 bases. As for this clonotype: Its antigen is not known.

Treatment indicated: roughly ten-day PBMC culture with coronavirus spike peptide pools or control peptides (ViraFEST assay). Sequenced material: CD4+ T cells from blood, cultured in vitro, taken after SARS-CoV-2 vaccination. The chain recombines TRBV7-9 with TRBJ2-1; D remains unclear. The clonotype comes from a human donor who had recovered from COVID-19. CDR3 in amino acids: CASSHGTLISYNEQFF. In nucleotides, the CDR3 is TGTGCCAGCAGCCATGGCACACTTATCTCCTACAATGAGCAGTTCTTC.